The rows below give T cell receptor beta chains drawn from one sample of a study of cytomegalovirus exposure and HLA in healthy donors. The method was immunoSEQ multiplex PCR; TCRdb's version includes in-frame clones alone and lacks a portion of them. The listing records some 53,000 clones. The sequenced sample was PBMCs. The receptors stem from a woman aged 60-75 years in good health and CMV-seropositive. Each CDR3 is given with its conserved first and last residue.

V	length	J	CDR3
TRBV28	12	TRBJ2-7	CASSSGSYEQYF
TRBV18	14	TRBJ2-2	CASSRTGDTGELFF
TRBV19	15	TRBJ2-7	CASRGTGGVMDEQYF
TRBV7-9	15	TRBJ1-3	CASSKGQGRGNTIYF
TRBV9	13	TRBJ1-1	CASSVKGDTEAFF
TRBV5-4	11	TRBJ2-7	CASSGTGREYF
TRBV6-5	14	TRBJ2-1	CASSPRTGANEQFF
TRBV5-4	15	TRBJ2-3	CASKSAGQQLDTQYF
TRBV6-5	14	TRBJ2-7	CASSYSSGVYEQYF
TRBV7-9	14	TRBJ1-5	CASSSGTGYQPQHF
TRBV7-2	17	TRBJ1-3	CASSLALSGGKGNTIYF
TRBV6-1	14	TRBJ2-5	CASSSQGAVETQYF
TRBV5-5	17	TRBJ2-7	CASSLGLWDRGIYEQYF
TRBV5-3	11	TRBJ2-7	CARTTRNEQYF
TRBV29-1	13	TRBJ2-3	CSGDRGGTDTQYF
TRBV5-1	15	TRBJ2-7	CASSLGGTDYAEQYF
TRBV6-1	14	TRBJ2-7	CASLPGGVTYEQYF
TRBV2	11	TRBJ2-1	CASKERREQFF
TRBV5-4	18	TRBJ2-4	CASSPEGQGRIAKNIQYF
TRBV28	15	TRBJ1-5	CASSFRVDSYQPQHF